These 19 T cell receptor beta chains share one sample of origin, sequenced in a study of blood T cell repertoires in COVID-19. Sequencing was performed with immunoSEQ multiplex PCR; in TCRdb, only in-frame clones are kept and a portion is missing. The repertoire consists of about 170,000 clones, with approximately 91% occurring once and the leading ten covering around 4.8%. The sequenced material came from peripheral blood. The source of these receptors is a man between 18 and 35 years old with COVID-19, enrolled during active disease.

The rearrangement joins TRBV5-1 to TRBJ1-1; the D gene is possibly TRBD1 (6 bases). From germline, CDR1 is SGHRS and CDR2 YFSETQ. The V end was cut by 0 bases, the J end by 4 bases, with 16 bases between. The CDR3 has 16 residues. The DNA of the CDR3 is TGCGCCAGCAGCTTGGTACAGGGAGGGTTTCGCACTGAAGCTTTCTTT. This translates into CASSLVQGGFRTEAFF.

The chain recombines TRBV5-1 with TRBJ2-3; TRBD2 agrees at 12 bases. J was trimmed by 3 bases and V by 2 bases; bases with no gene match: 13. CDR1 and CDR2 from the germline V gene are SGHRS and YFSETQ. The CDR3 consists of 19 residues. As DNA, the CDR3 is TGCGCCAGCAGCTTTATCCTAGCGGGAGGGCCTTTGGGTACAGATACGCAGTATTTT. Residues: CASSFILAGGPLGTDTQYF.

The chain has TRBV18 and TRBJ1-5, with D possibly matching TRBD1 (6 bases). The CDR3 runs 15 residues. Per germline, CDR1 KGHSH and CDR2 LQKENI. V dropped 3 bases and J dropped 5 bases, with 14 bases sitting between them. The CDR3 loop reads CASSPWGTQDQPQHF. CDR3 bases: TGTGCCAGCTCACCCTGGGGGACACAGGATCAGCCCCAGCATTTT.

The chain has TRBV3-1 (or the pseudogene TRBV3-2) and TRBJ2-1; 9 bases map to TRBD2. CDR1 and CDR2 (germline): LGHDT, YNNKEL (reference sequence). This CDR3 has 18 residues. V shed 4 bases, J shed 6 bases, and the junction held 16 bases outside the gene matches. CDR3 protein: CASSPKGSRGGGGNEQFF. In DNA form, the CDR3 reads TGTGCCAGCAGCCCGAAGGGGTCCCGCGGGGGGGGAGGCAATGAGCAGTTCTTC.

The chain carries TRBV5-1 and TRBJ1-5, with 7 bases identical to TRBD1. The V gene end was trimmed by 4 bases and the J gene end by 3 bases; junction bases not matched to a gene: 7. The CDR3 length is 15 residues. Germline V gene data show CDR1 as SGHRS and CDR2 as YFSETQ. In DNA, the CDR3 is TGCGCCAGCAGCACTCAGGGGGGCCTCAATCAGCCCCAGCATTTT. It specifies CASSTQGGLNQPQHF.

This sequence joins TRBV5-6 and TRBJ2-6; 11 bases are shared with TRBD1. The length of the CDR3 is 19 residues. V shed 1 base, J shed 1 base, and the junction held 7 bases outside the gene matches. Per the germline V gene, CDR1 is SGHDT and CDR2 is YYEEEE. The DNA for the CDR3 is TGTGCCAGCAGCTTGAGGATAGGACAGGGGGCTTCTGGGGCCAACGTCCTGACTTTC. Translated: CASSLRIGQGASGANVLTF.

The V gene is TRBV27, the J gene TRBJ2-7; 7 positions agree with TRBD1. Germline trimming cut 6 bases from V and 3 bases from J; bases unmatched to any gene: 5. In germline, CDR1 is MNHEY, CDR2 SMNVEV (reference sequence). There are 13 residues in the CDR3. The CDR3 DNA reads as TGTGCCAGCAGCCCAGGGGGTTACTACGAGCAGTACTTC. As protein: CASSPGGYYEQYF.

The chain carries TRBV15 and TRBJ1-5; D remains ambiguous. Germline assignment: CDR1 LNHNV and CDR2 YYDKDF (reference sequence). V lost 4 bases, J lost 6 bases, and 10 bases lay in between. This CDR3 is built from 13 residues. The CDR3 DNA reads as TGTGCCACCAGCAAGGAGGGAGTTCAGCCCCAGCATTTT. Protein: CATSKEGVQPQHF.

J is TRBJ2-5 and V is TRBV11-3; TRBD2 matches at 8 bases. V trimming: 1 base; J trimming: 1 base; junction bases outside the gene matches: 2. Germline lookup yields CDR1 SGHNT and CDR2 YENEEA. The CDR3 has 15 amino acids. The CDR3 here is CASSLGREAQETQYF. The CDR3 DNA reads as TGTGCCAGCAGCTTAGGGCGGGAGGCCCAAGAGACCCAGTACTTC. The full variable domain, completed using reference TRBV11-3 and TRBJ2-5, is EAGVVQSPRYKIIEKKQPVAFWCNPISGHNTLYWYLQNLGQGPELLIRYENEEAVDDSQLPKDRFSAERLKGVDSTLKIQPAELGDSAVYLCASSLGREAQETQYFGPGTRLLVL.

The chain combines TRBV9 with TRBJ1-1; unclear D gene. The ends were cut back, 3 bases at V and 1 base at J, with 10 bases in the middle. Germline values: CDR1 SGDLS, CDR2 YYNGEE. CDR3 size: 14 residues. The CDR3 here is CASSATGGNTEAFF. The CDR3 bases are TGTGCCAGCAGCGCAACCGGTGGGAACACTGAAGCTTTCTTT. The entire variable domain, with the rest obtained from reference TRBV9 and TRBJ1-1, is as follows: DSGVTQTPKHLITATGQRVTLRCSPRSGDLSVYWYQQSLDQGLQFLIQYYNGEERAKGNILERFSAQQFPDLHSELNLSSLELGDSALYFCASSATGGNTEAFFGQGTRLTVV.

This clone was observed a single time. This sequence joins TRBV6-5 and TRBJ2-3; D uncertain. CDR3 length: 16 amino acids. Trimming cost V 0 bases and J 2 bases, with 12 bases left between them. Germline values: CDR1 MNHEY, CDR2 SVGAGI. The CDR3 loop reads CASSYSPPLNTDTQYF. The DNA for the CDR3 is TGTGCCAGCAGTTACTCCCCCCCCTTAAACACAGATACGCAGTATTTT.

V usage is TRBV11-2 and J usage is TRBJ2-2; possible D gene TRBD2, 5 bases. The CDR3 runs to 13 residues. Germline V lookup: CDR1 SGHAT, CDR2 FQNNGV. V lost 5 bases, J lost 6 bases, and 10 bases lay in between. The CDR3 region is CASSHWGAGELFF. The CDR3 nucleotides read TGTGCCAGCAGCCACTGGGGAGCCGGGGAGCTGTTTTTT.

CDR3 in amino acids: CAWSVPGTGANVLTF. For the CDR3, the DNA is TGTGCCTGGAGTGTACCAGGTACTGGGGCCAACGTCCTGACTTTC. The genes are TRBV30 and TRBJ2-6; D gene uncertain. The CDR3 extends over 15 amino acids. CDR1 GTSNPN and CDR2 SVGIG come from the germline V gene (reference sequence). The germline V and J ends were trimmed by 0 bases and 2 bases, with 8 bases remaining between them.

The V call is TRBV7-6, the J call TRBJ1-1; D call uncertain. Germline CDR1 SGHVS, CDR2 FNYEAQ. This CDR3 is 12 amino acids long. Trimming took off 1 base at V and 6 bases at J, with 6 bases between the two ends. CDR3 bases: TGTGCCAGCAGCTTAGTCGGGGCTGAAGCTTTCTTT. As protein: CASSLVGAEAFF.

The chain combines TRBV4-1 with TRBJ2-3, with TRBD2 as a possible D gene (5 bases). The CDR3 is 15 amino acids. V shed 6 bases and J shed 7 bases, with 20 bases lying between them. Germline CDR1 and CDR2: MGHRA and YSYEKL. This CDR3 is CASSIRALGSYTQYF. The CDR3 nucleotides are TGCGCCAGCAGTATTAGGGCGCTAGGGAGTTATACGCAGTATTTT.

The V gene is TRBV4-1, the J gene TRBJ2-3, with 10 bases lining up with TRBD2. V shed 4 bases and J 5 bases; nucleotides not matched to a gene: 6. Per germline, CDR1 MGHRA and CDR2 YSYEKL. The CDR3 length is 15 residues. DNA of the CDR3: TGCGCCAGCAGCCGGACTAGCGGTTATGTAGATACGCAGTATTTT. It translates to CASSRTSGYVDTQYF.

This rearrangement joins TRBV27 to TRBJ2-2; 7 bases align to TRBD2. Germline V lookup: CDR1 MNHEY, CDR2 SMNVEV (reference sequence). This CDR3 comprises 16 residues. The V and J ends lost 1 base and 4 bases, in that order; junction bases with no gene match: 6. In DNA form, the CDR3 reads TGTGCCAGCAGTTTATTGGGGGGGTATAGCACCGGGGAGCTGTTTTTT. Encoded protein: CASSLLGGYSTGELFF.

This clone has a single count. The rearrangement uses TRBV7-9 and TRBJ2-3; 7 bases map to TRBD2. In germline, CDR1 is SEHNR, CDR2 FQNEAQ (reference sequence). The CDR3 extends over 15 amino acids. With V trimmed by 1 base and J by 4 bases, 5 bases remained unmatched. The CDR3 loop is CASSLGGGSADTQYF. In nucleotides, the CDR3 is TGTGCCAGCAGCTTAGGTGGCGGGAGCGCAGATACGCAGTATTTT.

About this clone itself: Mismatch with germline at one junction end may stem from a read error. The chain links TRBV7-7 to TRBJ2-7; D is uncertain. This CDR3 comprises 13 residues. Germline CDR1 is SSHAT and CDR2 is FNYEAQ (reference sequence). In DNA, the CDR3 is TGTGCTAGCAGCTTAGTCCTAGGCGACGAGCAGTACTTC. It translates to CASSLVLGDEQYF.